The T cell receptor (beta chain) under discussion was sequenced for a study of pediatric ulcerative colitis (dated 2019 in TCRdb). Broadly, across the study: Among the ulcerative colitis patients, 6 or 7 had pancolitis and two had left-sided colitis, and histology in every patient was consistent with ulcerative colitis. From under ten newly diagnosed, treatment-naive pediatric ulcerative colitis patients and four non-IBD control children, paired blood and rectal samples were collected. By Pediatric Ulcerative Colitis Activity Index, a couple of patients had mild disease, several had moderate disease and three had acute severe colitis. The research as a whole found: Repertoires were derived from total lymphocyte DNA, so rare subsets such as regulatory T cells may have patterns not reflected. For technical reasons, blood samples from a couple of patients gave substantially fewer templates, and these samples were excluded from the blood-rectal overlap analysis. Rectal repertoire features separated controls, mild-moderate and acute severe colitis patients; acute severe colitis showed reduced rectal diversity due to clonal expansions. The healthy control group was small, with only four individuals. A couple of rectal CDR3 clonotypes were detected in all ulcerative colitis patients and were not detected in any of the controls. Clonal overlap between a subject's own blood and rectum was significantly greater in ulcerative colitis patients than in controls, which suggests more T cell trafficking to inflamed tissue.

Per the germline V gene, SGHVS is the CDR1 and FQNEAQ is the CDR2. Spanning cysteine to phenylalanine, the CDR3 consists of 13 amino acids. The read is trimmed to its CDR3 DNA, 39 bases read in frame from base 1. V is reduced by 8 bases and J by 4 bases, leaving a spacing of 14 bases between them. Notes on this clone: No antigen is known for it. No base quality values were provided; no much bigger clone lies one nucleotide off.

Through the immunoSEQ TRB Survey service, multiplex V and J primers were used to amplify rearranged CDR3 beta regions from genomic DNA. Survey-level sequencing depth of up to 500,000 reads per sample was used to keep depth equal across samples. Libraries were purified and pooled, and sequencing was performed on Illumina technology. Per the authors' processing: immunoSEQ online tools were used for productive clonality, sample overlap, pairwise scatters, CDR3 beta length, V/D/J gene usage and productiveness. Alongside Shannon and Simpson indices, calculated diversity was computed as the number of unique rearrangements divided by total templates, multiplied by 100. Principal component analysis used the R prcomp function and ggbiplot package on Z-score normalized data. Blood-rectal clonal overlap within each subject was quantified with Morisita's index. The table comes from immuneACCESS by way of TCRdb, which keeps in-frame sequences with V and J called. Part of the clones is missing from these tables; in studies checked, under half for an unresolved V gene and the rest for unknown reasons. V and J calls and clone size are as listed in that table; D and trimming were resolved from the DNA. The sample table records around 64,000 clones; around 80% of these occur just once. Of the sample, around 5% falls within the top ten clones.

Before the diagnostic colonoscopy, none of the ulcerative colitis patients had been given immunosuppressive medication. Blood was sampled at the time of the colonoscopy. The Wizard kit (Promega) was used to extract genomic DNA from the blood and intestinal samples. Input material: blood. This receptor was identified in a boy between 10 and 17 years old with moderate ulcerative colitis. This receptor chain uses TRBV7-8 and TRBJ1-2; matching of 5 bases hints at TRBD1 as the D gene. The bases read TGTGCCAGCGGGGGTCCCCACGGCTATGGCTACACCTTC. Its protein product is CASGGPHGYGYTF.